The 24 T cell receptor beta chains listed next were all sequenced from one sample in a study of T cells in women clearing cervical HPV infection. The repertoire was sequenced with immunoSEQ multiplex PCR; TCRdb's copy has only in-frame clones and lacks some. The sample yields tens of thousands of clones, of which the top ten take up about 5%. The sequenced material came from blood buffy coat. These receptors were taken from a woman aged 18 to 75 with a cervical HPV16 infection that either progressed to CIN3+ or cleared (not recorded which).

To note about this clone: The read halts 3 residues ahead of the CDR3 end, with the missing end drawn from the germline J gene. This chain links TRBV7-3 with TRBJ1-4; D is possibly TRBD1 (6 bases). The CDR3 extends over 16 amino acids. Germline loops: CDR1 SGHTA, CDR2 FQGTGA. CDR3 loop: CASSLGLAGVHSPLFF. The covered CDR3 bases are TGTGCCAGCAGCTTAGGGCTGGCAGGGGTTCATTCACCA.

A word on this clone: The read terminates 3 residues before the CDR3 end, so the remaining end is supplied by the germline J gene. The rearrangement joins TRBV11-1 to TRBJ1-5; 8 bases fit TRBD1. CDR3 length: 14 amino acids. Germline assignment: CDR1 SGHAT and CDR2 FQDESV (reference sequence). V lost 4 bases, J lost 5 bases, and 4 bases stayed unmatched. CDR3 loop: CASSSGQGDQPQHF. The part of the CDR3 DNA that was read is TGTGCCAGCAGCTCCGGACAGGGTGATCAGCCC.

Of note for this clone: Coverage ceases 3 residues before the CDR3 finishes, and the germline J gene fills in the end. The rearrangement links TRBV7-6 to TRBJ2-2; D is perhaps TRBD1 (6 bases). The CDR3 consists of 15 residues. Germline CDR1 SGHVS, CDR2 FNYEAQ. The CDR3 protein is CASSHRVSGANVLFF. Incomplete CDR3 DNA: TGTGCCAGCAGCCACCGGGTGTCAGGGGCCAACGTG.

Worth noting for this clone: Read data end 3 residues before the CDR3 end; the end is taken from the germline J gene. The V gene is TRBV5-6, the J gene TRBJ2-7, with D uncertain. V was cut by 0 bases and J by 3 bases, with 13 bases left in between. Germline V CDR1 and CDR2: SGHDT, YYEEEE. CDR3 length: 15 residues. The CDR3 DNA, read in part, is TGTGCCAGCAGCTTGGGCCTAACCAAAAACTACGAG. Translation: CASSLGLTKNYE. The full-length CDR3 reads as CASSLGLTKNYEQYF.

About this clone itself: The CDR3 end is not reached by the read, which stops 3 residues before it; the germline J gene fills it in. This chain joins TRBV6-1 and TRBJ2-3; no definite D call. CDR1 MNHNS and CDR2 SASEGT come from the germline V gene. This CDR3 spans 13 amino acids. Incomplete CDR3 DNA: TGTGCCAGCAGTGACATACAGCAAGCTGCG. It specifies CASSDIQQAA. The entire CDR3 is CASSDIQQAAQYF.

Concerning this clone itself: The observed sequence ends 3 residues before the CDR3 terminus, with the missing tail filled in from the germline J gene. The V gene is TRBV5-1, the J gene TRBJ2-4, with D unresolved. Germline lookup yields CDR1 SGHRS and CDR2 YFSETQ. The CDR3 is 13 amino acids. The CDR3: CASSLQSDQPQYF. The part of the CDR3 DNA that was read is TGCGCCAGCAGCTTGCAGAGCGATCAGCCT. The full variable domain, rest sourced from reference TRBV5-1 and TRBJ2-4, is KAGVTQTPRYLIKTRGQQVTLSCSPISGHRSVSWYQQTPGQGLQFLFEYFSETQRNKGNFPGRFSGRQFSNSRSEMNVSTLELGDSALYLCASSLQSDQPQYFGAGTRLSVL.

On this clone: A junction boundary mismatches the germline segment, possibly from a read error. The sequence runs out 3 residues before the end of the CDR3; the remainder is reconstructed from the germline J gene. The identical CDR3 is also encoded by other nucleotide sequences in the sample. This sequence joins TRBV18 and TRBJ2-7; the match to TRBD1 covers 7 bases. The CDR3 contains 16 residues. From germline, CDR1 is KGHSH and CDR2 LQKENI. The CDR3 spells CASSPPTGAGSYEQYF. The sequenced CDR3 bases are TGTGCCAGCTCCCCACCAACAGGGGCAGGGAGCTACGAG.

As to this clone: The read is 3 residues too short to cover the CDR3 end, so that end is filled in from the germline J gene. The chain links TRBV5-1 to TRBJ2-7, with 10 bases identical to TRBD1. The V gene's germline CDR1 is SGHRS and CDR2 YFSETQ. Trimming cost V 4 bases and J 3 bases; bases outside gene matches: 7. This CDR3 is 15 amino acids long. Incomplete CDR3 DNA: TGCGCCAGCAGCCCTCGCGGGACAGGGGACTACGAG. Amino acid sequence: CASSPRGTGDYE. The entire CDR3 protein is CASSPRGTGDYEQYF.

On this clone: The read gets to within 3 residues of the CDR3 end, and the germline J gene fills in the rest. The V and J genes are TRBV19 and TRBJ2-3; 8 positions agree with TRBD1. Germline values: CDR1 LNHDA, CDR2 SQIVND (reference sequence). This CDR3 comprises 15 residues. Partial CDR3 DNA: TGTGCCAGTAGTTTGATGCAGGGGGCTATTCAGCCG. Its translation is CASSLMQGAIQP. The CDR3 as a whole reads CASSLMQGAIQPQYF.

On this clone: The read is 3 residues too short to cover the CDR3 end, so that end is filled in from the germline J gene. The V call is TRBV2, the J call TRBJ2-7, with TRBD1 as a possible D gene (6 bases). Between the trimmed V and J ends, which lost 6 bases and 1 base, there was a span of 19 bases. CDR1 SNHLY and CDR2 FYNNEI come from the germline V gene. This CDR3 has 16 amino acids. CDR3 DNA (partial): TGTGCCAGCAGGCTCCCTGAAGGGGGTGTATCCTACGAG. This encodes CASRLPEGGVSYE. The CDR3 in its entirety is CASRLPEGGVSYEQYF.

With respect to this clone: Read data end 3 residues before the CDR3 end; the end is taken from the germline J gene. This chain joins TRBV20-1 and TRBJ2-5; 12 positions agree with TRBD2. The CDR3 loop spans 15 amino acids. Germline CDR1 is DFQATT and CDR2 is SNEGSKA (reference sequence). J was trimmed by 5 bases and V by 1 base; bases with no gene match: 5. The CDR3 spells CSARGLAGARETQYF. CDR3 DNA (partial): TGCAGTGCTAGAGGACTAGCGGGAGCTAGGGAGACC.

A remark on this clone: The read terminates 3 residues ahead of where the CDR3 ends, so the germline J gene completes it. The chain has TRBV11-2 and TRBJ1-1; 8 positions agree with TRBD1. V lost 8 bases and J lost 1; bases outside the gene matches: 0. The CDR3 totals 12 residues. Germline loops: CDR1 SGHAT, CDR2 FQNNGV. The chain's CDR3 is CASGTGNTEAFF. The CDR3 DNA, read in part, is TGTGCCAGCGGGACAGGGAACACTGAA.

Comments on this clone: Coverage ceases 3 residues before the CDR3 finishes, and the germline J gene fills in the end. The rearrangement joins TRBV5-6 to TRBJ1-3; D possibly corresponds to TRBD1 (5 bases). The germline CDR1 and CDR2 sequences are SGHDT and YYEEEE. This CDR3 is 13 amino acids long. The germline V and J ends were trimmed by 3 bases and 4 bases, with 8 bases remaining between them. The CDR3 loop reads CASSWGVGNTIYF. The DNA read from the CDR3 is TGTGCCAGCAGCTGGGGGGTAGGAAACACC.

Remarks on this clone: The read terminates 3 residues ahead of where the CDR3 ends, so the germline J gene completes it. This sequence joins TRBV7-9 and TRBJ1-2; D remains ambiguous. Germline loops: CDR1 SEHNR, CDR2 FQNEAQ (reference sequence). The CDR3 spans 14 residues. CDR3 bases read: TGTGCCAGCAGCTTCAATCCGGAGGACTCCGAC. It yields the protein CASSFNPEDSD. The full CDR3 sequence reads CASSFNPEDSDYTF.

Comments on this clone: The sequenced fragment ends 3 residues before the CDR3 boundary, so the rest is inferred from the germline J gene. The chain has TRBV7-2 and TRBJ2-1, with D maybe TRBD1 (6 bases). This CDR3 spans 14 amino acids. The germline V and J ends were trimmed by 7 bases and 7 bases, with 17 bases remaining between them. From germline, CDR1 is SGHTA and CDR2 FQGNSA. CDR3 DNA (partial): TGTGCCAGCAACACAGGGTTTTTCAAAAATGAG. Protein: CASNTGFFKNE. The whole CDR3 protein reads CASNTGFFKNEQFF. Full variable domain (missing parts from reference TRBV7-2 and TRBJ2-1): GAGVSQSPSNKVTEKGKDVELRCDPISGHTALYWYRQSLGQGLEFLIYFQGNSAPDKSGLPSDRFSAERTGGSVSTLTIQRTQQEDSAVYLCASNTGFFKNEQFFGPGTRLTVL.

This CDR3 is CASSPPGPGMGETQYF. Partial CDR3 DNA: TGTGCCAGCAGTCCCCCAGGTCCAGGGATGGGAGAGACC. The chain has TRBV2 and TRBJ2-5, with D maybe TRBD1 (5 bases). Read sequence stops 3 residues before the CDR3 end, and the germline J gene provides the missing end. The V gene lost 5 bases and the J gene lost 4 bases, with 20 bases spanning the gap. Germline V gene lookup returns CDR1 SNHLY and CDR2 FYNNEI. This CDR3 is built from 16 residues.

Notes on this clone: The CDR3 end falls 3 residues outside the read, so it is completed with the germline J gene. The genes are TRBV7-2 and TRBJ1-2; tentative D call: TRBD1 (5 bases). This CDR3 is 15 amino acids long. Germline lookup yields CDR1 SGHTA and CDR2 FQGNSA. The CDR3 is CASSLASGGYNDYTF. CDR3 DNA, as far as it was read: TGTGCCAGCAGCTTGGCTAGCGGGGGTTACAATGAC.

As concerns this clone: The CDR3 end is not reached by the read, which stops 3 residues before it; the germline J gene fills it in. This chain uses TRBV5-1 with TRBJ2-3; TRBD1 is a possible D gene (5 bases). This CDR3 is 15 amino acids long. Germline-derived CDR1 and CDR2 are SGHRS and YFSETQ. The CDR3 here is CASSLDAGPSQPQYF. CDR3 bases read: TGCGCCAGCAGCTTGGATGCAGGGCCCAGCCAGCCG.

Regarding this clone: Read coverage stops 3 residues before the CDR3 terminus; the germline J gene supplies the remainder. The chain has TRBV7-9 and TRBJ1-2, with D unresolved. Germline V gives CDR1 SEHNR, CDR2 FQNEAQ (reference sequence). The CDR3 totals 15 residues. CDR3 DNA (partial): TGTGCCAGCAGCTTAGCCGGGGTAAGGTTGTACGAC. Translating gives CASSLAGVRLYD. The entire CDR3 sequence reads CASSLAGVRLYDYTF.

Concerning this clone itself: The missing CDR3 end, 3 residues past where the read stops, is filled in from the germline J gene. The chain is built from TRBV10-1 and TRBJ2-2; D call uncertain. V lost 5 bases to trimming and J lost 0 bases, with 7 bases between them. The CDR3 has 14 residues. Germline-derived CDR1 and CDR2 are WNHNN and SYGVQD (reference sequence). The part of the CDR3 DNA that was read is TGCGCCAGCAGTCGAACAGCGAACACCGGGGAG. Protein product: CASSRTANTGE. The CDR3 reads in full as CASSRTANTGELFF.

On this clone: The read finishes 3 residues shy of the CDR3 end, and the germline J gene is used to complete it. The genes are TRBV19 and TRBJ2-1; 9 nucleotides line up with TRBD1. The germline V gene has CDR1 LNHDA and CDR2 SQIVND (reference sequence). V shed 5 bases, J shed 6 bases, and the junction held 8 bases outside the gene matches. The CDR3 covers 15 residues. The covered CDR3 bases are TGTGCCAGTAGTTCCGGGACAGGGTACTCCAATGAG. Translation gives CASSSGTGYSNE. The whole CDR3 is CASSSGTGYSNEQFF.

Of note for this clone: The read terminates 3 residues before the CDR3 end, so the remaining end is supplied by the germline J gene. The chain employs TRBV7-2 and TRBJ2-3; D is ambiguous. Deletions cut 2 bases from V and 4 bases from J, with 10 bases between. From germline, CDR1 is SGHTA and CDR2 FQGNSA. The CDR3 spans 14 residues. The covered CDR3 bases are TGTGCCAGCAGCTTAAGGTACGCGGCAGATACG. This gives the protein CASSLRYAADT. The entire CDR3 is CASSLRYAADTQYF.

About this clone: Read data end 3 residues before the CDR3 end; the end is taken from the germline J gene. V gene TRBV19 combines with J gene TRBJ2-3; 7 bases are a match to TRBD2. The germline gives CDR1 LNHDA, CDR2 SQIVND (reference sequence). This CDR3 is built from 17 residues. V shed 5 bases, J shed 1 base, and the junction held 12 bases outside the gene matches. The CDR3 is CASSPRGGGGGTDTQYF. CDR3 DNA (partial): TGTGCCAGTAGTCCCCGTGGCGGGGGAGGCGGCACAGATACG.

Remarks on this clone: The sequence runs out 3 residues before the end of the CDR3; the remainder is reconstructed from the germline J gene. J is TRBJ2-7 and V is TRBV7-2; 11 nucleotides agree with TRBD2. Germline values: CDR1 SGHTA, CDR2 FQGNSA. Trimming removed 7 bases from V and 5 bases from J; junction bases left unmatched: 4. The CDR3 totals 13 residues. The CDR3 DNA, read in part, is TGTGCCAGCACAGTAGCGGGAGGGAACGAG. This translates into CASTVAGGNE. The whole CDR3 protein is CASTVAGGNEQYF.